The source of this T cell receptor beta chain is a study of shared clonotypes between healthy human individuals. The donor population consisted of healthy HIV-negative adults with no recent acute infections or vaccinations. When samples were unsorted, tens of millions of PBMCs were used for genomic DNA. CDR3 length: 15 amino acids. Germline V gene lookup returns CDR1 SGDLS and CDR2 YYNGEE. The V gene lost 4 bases and the J gene lost 9 bases, with 20 bases spanning the gap. Clones were read by immunoSEQ multiplex PCR, and TCRdb kept only the in-frame ones, dropping some. The repertoire consists of 90,000 to 100,000 clones, with roughly 45% occurring once and the leading ten covering more than 12%. This clone was found many times.

This sequence joins TRBV9 and TRBJ1-5; D gene uncertain. Sequencing was performed on PBMCs. The sequence was collected from a woman in her thirties or forties in good health. Some clones in this sample may be carry-over from other donors' samples. CDR3 amino acids: CASSPTANDLRPQHF. CDR3 nucleotides: TGTGCCAGCAGCCCCACGGCGAACGACCTTCGGCCCCAGCATTTT.